This T cell receptor (beta chain) was sequenced for a study of early T cells in non-severe SARS-CoV-2 infection. In germline, CDR1 is SQVTM, CDR2 ANQGSEA. This CDR3 spans 14 amino acids. V was clipped by 1 base and J by 6 bases, with 14 bases between them. From the 5' RACE reads, TCRdb called clonotypes with MiXCR, one entry per CDR3 protein. This sample carries 50,000 to 60,000 distinct CDR3 sequences, around 10% of them seen once, and the ten largest clones take around 13%. Sequenced sample: whole blood. This sequence joins TRBV29-1 and TRBJ2-3; the D is unclear. The receptor was derived from an adult who was a healthcare worker with PCR-confirmed SARS-CoV-2 infection or an uninfected control (not recorded which). The CDR3 spells CSVEVSLGDDTQYF. CDR3 nucleotides: TGCAGCGTTGAAGTCTCCCTTGGGGATGATACGCAGTATTTT.